The 3 T cell receptor beta chains presented below share a single source sample, sequenced in a study of cytomegalovirus exposure and HLA in healthy donors. Both 60 Vbeta primers and 13 Jbeta primers went into the PCR. Clones were read by immunoSEQ multiplex PCR, and TCRdb kept only the in-frame ones, dropping some. The sample records around 150,000 clones, approximately 79% being singletons. Sequencing was carried out using PBMCs. Source of these receptors: a woman in her twenties or thirties in good health and CMV-seronegative.

The gene calls are TRBV30 and TRBJ1-1, with D possibly being TRBD1 (6 bases). CDR3 length equals 13 residues. The germline CDR1 and CDR2 sequences are GTSNPN and SVGIG (reference sequence). V lost 0 bases, J lost 1 base, and 6 bases lay in between. The CDR3 DNA sequence: TGTGCCTGGAGTGTACAGGGGAACACTGAAGCTTTCTTT. It yields the protein CAWSVQGNTEAFF.

The chain joins TRBV5-1 to TRBJ2-2; D is perhaps TRBD1 (5 bases). CDR1 and CDR2 (germline): SGHRS, YFSETQ. This CDR3 contains 16 residues. The germline V and J ends were trimmed by 0 bases and 1 base, with 10 bases remaining between them. The DNA of the CDR3 is TGCGCCAGCAGCTTGGCACAGGTCCTGAACACCGGGGAGCTGTTTTTT. As protein: CASSLAQVLNTGELFF.

The table lists this clone with a count of one. The V call is TRBV28, the J call TRBJ1-4; D remains unclear. Germline loops: CDR1 MDHEN, CDR2 SYDVKM. CDR3 length: 16 amino acids. Deletions cut 2 bases from V and 2 bases from J, with 12 bases between. The CDR3 nucleotides read TGTGCCAGCAGTTTAAAGTTGCCGGGGACTAATGAAAAACTGTTTTTT. Protein product: CASSLKLPGTNEKLFF. Looking up the rest from reference TRBV28 and TRBJ1-4 gives the full variable domain: DVKVTQSSRYLVKRTGEKVFLECVQDMDHENMFWYRQDPGLGLRLIYFSYDVKMKEKGDIPEGYSVSREKKERFSLILESASTNQTSMYLCASSLKLPGTNEKLFFGSGTQLSVL.